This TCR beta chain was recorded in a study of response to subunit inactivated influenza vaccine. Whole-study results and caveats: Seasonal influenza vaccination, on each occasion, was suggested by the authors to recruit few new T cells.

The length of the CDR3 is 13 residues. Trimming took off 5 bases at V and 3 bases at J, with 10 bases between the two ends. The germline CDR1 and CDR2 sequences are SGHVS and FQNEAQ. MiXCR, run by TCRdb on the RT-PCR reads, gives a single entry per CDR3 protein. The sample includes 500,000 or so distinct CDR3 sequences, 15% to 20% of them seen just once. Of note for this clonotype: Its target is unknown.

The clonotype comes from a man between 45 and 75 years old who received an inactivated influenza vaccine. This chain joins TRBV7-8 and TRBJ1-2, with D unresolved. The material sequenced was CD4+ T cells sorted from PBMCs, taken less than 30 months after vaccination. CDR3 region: CASSAGYDYGYTF. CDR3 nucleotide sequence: TGTGCCAGCAGCGCGGGGTACGACTATGGCTACACCTTC.